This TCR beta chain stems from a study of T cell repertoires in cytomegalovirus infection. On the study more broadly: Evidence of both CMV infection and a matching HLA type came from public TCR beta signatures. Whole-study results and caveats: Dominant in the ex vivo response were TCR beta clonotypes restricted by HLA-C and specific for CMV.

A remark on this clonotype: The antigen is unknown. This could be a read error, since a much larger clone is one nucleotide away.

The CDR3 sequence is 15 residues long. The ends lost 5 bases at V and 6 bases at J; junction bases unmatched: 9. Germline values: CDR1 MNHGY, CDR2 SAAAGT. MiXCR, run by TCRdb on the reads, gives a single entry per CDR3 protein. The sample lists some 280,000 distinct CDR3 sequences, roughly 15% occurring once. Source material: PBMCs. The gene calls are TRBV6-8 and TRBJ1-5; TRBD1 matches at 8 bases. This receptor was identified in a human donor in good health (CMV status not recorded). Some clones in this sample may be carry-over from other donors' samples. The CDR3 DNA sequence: TGTGCCAGCAGTCACAGGGGGTCTCCCAGTCAGCCCCAGCATTTT. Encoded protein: CASSHRGSPSQPQHF.